A selection of T cell receptor beta chains follows, all from one sample in a study of T cells in Graves' hyperthyroidism and ophthalmopathy. TCRdb fed the multiplex PCR reads into MiXCR, producing one record per CDR3 protein. The table shows 75,000 to 100,000 distinct CDR3 sequences, with about half occurring only once. Sequences were obtained from blood. Every receptor here comes from a woman in her 40s with Graves' hyperthyroidism. The CDR3 runs from the conserved cysteine through the conserved F or W. A D gene is named only where the DNA matches it firmly. The size entry is marked missing in some rows and otherwise reads once, few, many or a size class.

>.|TRBV29-1|TRBJ2-2|.
TGCAGCGTTGACGGGACCTATGCTAACACCGGGGAGCTGTTTTTT
CSVDGTYANTGELFF
>.|TRBV9|TRBJ1-1|.
TGTGCCAGCAGCGTAGCCCTCCGTACTGAAGCTTTCTTT
CASSVALRTEAFF
>many|TRBV20-1|TRBJ1-5|.
TGCAGTGTGGGCGGACAGCCCCAGCATTTT
CSVGGQPQHF
>.|TRBV5-1|TRBJ1-5|.
TGCGCCAGCAGCCGGGAGGCCCAGCATTTT
CASSREAQHF
>many|TRBV28|TRBJ1-2|.
TGTGCCAGCAATGGGGTTAACTATGGCTACACCTTC
CASNGVNYGYTF
>.|TRBV5-1|TRBJ2-5|TRBD1
TGCGCCAGCAGCATGAGACAGGGGGAAGAGACCCAGTACTTC
CASSMRQGEETQYF
>.|TRBV5-5|TRBJ2-5|.
TGTGCCAGCAGCTTGGCTGGGCAGGGGAAAGAGACCCAGTACTTC
CASSLAGQGKETQYF
>.|TRBV7-9|TRBJ1-4|.
TGTGCCAGCAGCTTAGGGATCACTGAAGAAAAACTGTTTTTT
CASSLGITEEKLFF
>few|TRBV7-8|TRBJ2-5|TRBD2
TGTGCCAGCAGTTTGTTAAGCGGGAGGTGGGAGACCCAGTACTTC
CASSLLSGRWETQYF
>.|TRBV5-1|TRBJ2-3|.
TGCGCCAGCGGTACTAACAGTCACACAGATACGCAGTATTTT
CASGTNSHTDTQYF
>.|TRBV7-3|TRBJ2-2|.
TGTGCCAGCAGCCCCGGACGGGGTAGTTACGGGGAGCTGTTTTTT
CASSPGRGSYGELFF
>.|TRBV10-3|TRBJ2-6|.
TGTGCCATTTTGGACTCTGGGGCCAACGTCCTGACCTTC
CAILDSGANVLTF
>many|TRBV11-2|TRBJ2-7|TRBD2
TGTGCCAGCAGCATTAGCCCTAGCGGGAGGGCCGGGGACGAGCAGTACTTC
CASSISPSGRAGDEQYF
>.|TRBV7-2|TRBJ1-5|.
TGTGCCAGCAGCTTAGGCATGGGGGAGGGGCGGCAGGGTCAGCCCCAGCATTTT
CASSLGMGEGRQGQPQHF
>many|TRBV20-1|TRBJ2-7|TRBD2
TGCAGTGCCAAGGTTACTAGCGGGAACGCCTACGAGCAGTACTTC
CSAKVTSGNAYEQYF
>.|TRBV12-3/TRBV12-4|TRBJ2-5|TRBD1
TGTGCCAGCAGCTCCGGGACAGCGGAGACCCAGTACTTC
CASSSGTAETQYF
>.|TRBV6-2/TRBV6-3|TRBJ2-5|.
TGTGCCAGCAGTTACTCGGGCGGGAAGACCCAGTACTTC
CASSYSGGKTQYF
>.|TRBV20-1|TRBJ1-3|TRBD1
TGCAGTAGTACAGGGGGGGGGCCCACTGGAAACACCATATATTTT
CSSTGGGPTGNTIYF
>.|TRBV7-9|TRBJ2-5|TRBD1
TGTGCCAGCACCCGGGGAGGGGGACAGGGTGGGGAGACCCAGTACTTC
CASTRGGGQGGETQYF
>.|TRBV15|TRBJ2-7|TRBD2
TGTGCCACCTCCAGCGGGAGGCGGTACGAGCAGTACTTC
CATSSGRRYEQYF
>many|TRBV7-8|TRBJ2-7|.
TGTGCCAGCAGCTTAGCGGAAGCGGCCTACGAGCAGTACTTC
CASSLAEAAYEQYF
>.|TRBV2|TRBJ1-5|.
TGTGCCAGCAGACCTCGGGGGCACGGGGGCCAGCCCCAGCATTTT
CASRPRGHGGQPQHF
>.|TRBV11-3|TRBJ2-2|.
TGTGCCAGCAGTGCCCGCCGCGGAGGCGCGAGCACCGGGGAGCTGTTTTTT
CASSARRGGASTGELFF
>.|TRBV12-3/TRBV12-4|TRBJ2-7|.
TGTGCCAGCGGCCACTCGACACCCTACGAGCGGTACTTC
CASGHSTPYERYF
>.|TRBV11-1|TRBJ2-7|.
TGTGCCAGCAGTCGGGACTCCCGCTCCTACGAGCAGTACTTC
CASSRDSRSYEQYF
>.|TRBV15|TRBJ1-1|TRBD1
TGTGCCACCAGCAAGGACAGGGGACTCCGGAACACTGAAGCTTTCTTT
CATSKDRGLRNTEAFF
>.|TRBV20-1|TRBJ1-6|TRBD1
TGCAGTGCGAACCCAGGGGGACCAAATTCACCCCTCCACTTT
CSANPGGPNSPLHF
>few|TRBV11-2|TRBJ2-7|.
TGTGCCAGCGGATTCGACTACGAGCAGTACTTC
CASGFDYEQYF